This TCR beta chain came from a study of cytomegalovirus exposure and HLA in healthy donors. TCRdb's copy holds only in-frame clones and misses some; the assay was immunoSEQ multiplex PCR. The sample yields 110,000 to 150,000 clones, roughly 87% seen once. Germline-derived CDR1 and CDR2 are SGHDN and FVKESK. The CDR3 runs to 15 residues. V shed 2 bases and J 4 bases; nucleotides not matched to a gene: 6. By proportion, this clone is medium-sized. The genes are TRBV14 and TRBJ1-1; 8 positions match TRBD1. The sequence was obtained from a woman aged 18-29 years in good health and CMV-seropositive. Sequenced: PBMCs. Here the CDR3 reads CASSQQGALSTEAFF. As DNA, the CDR3 is TGTGCCAGCAGCCAACAGGGGGCCTTGAGCACTGAAGCTTTCTTT.